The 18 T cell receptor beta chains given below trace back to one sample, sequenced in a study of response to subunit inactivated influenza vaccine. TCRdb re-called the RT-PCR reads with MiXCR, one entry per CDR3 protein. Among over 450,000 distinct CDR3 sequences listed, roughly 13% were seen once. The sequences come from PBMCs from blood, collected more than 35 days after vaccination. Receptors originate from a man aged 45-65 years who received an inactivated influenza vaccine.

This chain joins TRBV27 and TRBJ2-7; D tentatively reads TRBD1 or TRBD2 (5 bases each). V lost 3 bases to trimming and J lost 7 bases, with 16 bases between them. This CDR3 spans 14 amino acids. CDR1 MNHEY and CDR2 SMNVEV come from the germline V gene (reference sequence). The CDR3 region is CASSLGVRGVEQYF. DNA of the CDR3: TGTGCCAGCAGTTTGGGGGTACGGGGAGTGGAGCAGTACTTC.

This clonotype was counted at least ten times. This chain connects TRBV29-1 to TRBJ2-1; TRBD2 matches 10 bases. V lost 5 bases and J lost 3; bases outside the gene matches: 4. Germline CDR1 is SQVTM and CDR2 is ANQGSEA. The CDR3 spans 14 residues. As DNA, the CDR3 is TGCAGCGTTAGCGGGAGGGCCTACTACAATGAGCAGTTCTTC. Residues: CSVSGRAYYNEQFF.

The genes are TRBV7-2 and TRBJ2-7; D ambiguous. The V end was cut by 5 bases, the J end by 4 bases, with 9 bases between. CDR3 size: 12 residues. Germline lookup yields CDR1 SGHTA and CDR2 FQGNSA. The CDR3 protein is CASSRNQYEQYF. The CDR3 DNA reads TGTGCCAGCAGCCGGAACCAATACGAGCAGTACTTC.

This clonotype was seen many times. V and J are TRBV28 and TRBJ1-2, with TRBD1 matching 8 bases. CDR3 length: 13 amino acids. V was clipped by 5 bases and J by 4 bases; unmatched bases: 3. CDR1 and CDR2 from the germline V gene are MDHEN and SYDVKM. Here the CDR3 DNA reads TGTGCCAGCAGTGCCGGGACAGGCTATGGCTACACCTTC. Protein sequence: CASSAGTGYGYTF.

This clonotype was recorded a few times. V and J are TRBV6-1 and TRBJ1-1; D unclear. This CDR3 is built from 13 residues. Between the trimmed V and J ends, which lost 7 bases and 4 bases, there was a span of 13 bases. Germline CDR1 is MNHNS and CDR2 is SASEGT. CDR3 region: CASNAGWSTEAFF. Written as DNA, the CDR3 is TGTGCCAGCAATGCGGGATGGAGCACTGAAGCTTTCTTT.

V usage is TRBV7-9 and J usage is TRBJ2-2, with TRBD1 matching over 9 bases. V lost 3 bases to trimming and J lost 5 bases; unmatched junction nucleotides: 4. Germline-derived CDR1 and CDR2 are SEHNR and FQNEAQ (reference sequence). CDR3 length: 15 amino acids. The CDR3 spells CASSFGQGRTGELFF. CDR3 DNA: TGTGCCAGCAGCTTCGGACAGGGGAGGACCGGGGAGCTGTTTTTT.

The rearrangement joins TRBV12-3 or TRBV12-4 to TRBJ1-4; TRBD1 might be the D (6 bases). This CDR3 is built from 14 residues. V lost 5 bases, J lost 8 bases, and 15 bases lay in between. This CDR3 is CASSTGFRGEKLFF. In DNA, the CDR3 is TGTGCCAGCAGTACCGGATTCAGGGGCGAAAAACTGTTTTTT.

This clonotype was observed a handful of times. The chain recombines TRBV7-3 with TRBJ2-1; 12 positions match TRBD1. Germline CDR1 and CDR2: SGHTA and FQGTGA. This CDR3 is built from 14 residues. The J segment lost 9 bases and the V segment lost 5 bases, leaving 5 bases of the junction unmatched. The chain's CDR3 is CASSKGTGGSEQFF. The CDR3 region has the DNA TGTGCCAGCAGCAAAGGGACAGGGGGCAGTGAGCAGTTCTTC.

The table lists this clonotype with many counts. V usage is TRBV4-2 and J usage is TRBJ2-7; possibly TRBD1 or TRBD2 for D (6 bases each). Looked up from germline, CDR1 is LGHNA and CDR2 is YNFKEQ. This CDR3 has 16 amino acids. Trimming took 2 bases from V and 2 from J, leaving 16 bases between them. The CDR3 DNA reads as TGTGCCAGCAGCCAAATGGACTATGGGGGCACCTACGAGCAGTACTTC. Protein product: CASSQMDYGGTYEQYF.

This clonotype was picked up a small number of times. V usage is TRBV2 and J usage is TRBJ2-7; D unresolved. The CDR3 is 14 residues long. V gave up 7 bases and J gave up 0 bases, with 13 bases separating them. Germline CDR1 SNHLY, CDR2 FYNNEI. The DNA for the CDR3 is TGTGCCAGCAAGCTGGTATTGTACTCCTACGAGCAGTACTTC. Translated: CASKLVLYSYEQYF.

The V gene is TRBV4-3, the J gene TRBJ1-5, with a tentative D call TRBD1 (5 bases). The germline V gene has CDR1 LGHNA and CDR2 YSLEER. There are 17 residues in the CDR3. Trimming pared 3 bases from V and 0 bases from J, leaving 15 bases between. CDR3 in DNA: TGCGCCAGCAGCCAGGGGGTTGAGCAGCATAGCAATCAGCCCCAGCATTTT. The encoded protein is CASSQGVEQHSNQPQHF.

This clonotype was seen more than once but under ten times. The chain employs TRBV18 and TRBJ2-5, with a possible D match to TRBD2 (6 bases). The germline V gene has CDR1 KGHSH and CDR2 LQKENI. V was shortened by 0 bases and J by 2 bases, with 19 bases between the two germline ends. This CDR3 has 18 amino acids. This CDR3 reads CASSPPKPGSSRQETQYF. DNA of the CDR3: TGTGCCAGCTCACCACCGAAGCCCGGGAGCTCTCGACAAGAGACCCAGTACTTC.

CDR3 protein: CASSTGTVDSPLHF. In DNA form, the CDR3 reads TGTGCCAGCAGTACCGGGACAGTCGATTCACCCCTCCACTTT. V is TRBV5-6 and J is TRBJ1-6; 7 nucleotides agree with TRBD1. CDR1 and CDR2 from the germline V gene are SGHDT and YYEEEE. V lost 5 bases, J lost 8 bases, and 7 bases stayed unmatched. The CDR3 covers 14 residues.

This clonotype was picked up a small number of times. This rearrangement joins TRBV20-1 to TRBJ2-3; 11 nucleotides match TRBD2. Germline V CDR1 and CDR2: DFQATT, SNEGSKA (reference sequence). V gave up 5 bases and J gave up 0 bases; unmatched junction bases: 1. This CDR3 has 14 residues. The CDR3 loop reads CSAVAGGSTDTQYF. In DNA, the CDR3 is TGCAGTGCTGTAGCGGGGGGGAGCACAGATACGCAGTATTTT.

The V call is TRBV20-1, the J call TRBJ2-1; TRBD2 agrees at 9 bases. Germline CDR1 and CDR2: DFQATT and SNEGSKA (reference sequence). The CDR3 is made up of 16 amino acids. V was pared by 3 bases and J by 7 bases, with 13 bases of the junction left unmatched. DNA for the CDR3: TGCAGTGCTAGGCATACCGGGACTAGCAGGAGGAATGAGCAGTTCTTC. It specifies CSARHTGTSRRNEQFF.

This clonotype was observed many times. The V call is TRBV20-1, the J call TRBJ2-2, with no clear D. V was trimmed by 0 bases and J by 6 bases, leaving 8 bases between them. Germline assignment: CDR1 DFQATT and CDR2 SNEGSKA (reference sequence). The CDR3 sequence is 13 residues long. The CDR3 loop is CSARDRLAGELFF. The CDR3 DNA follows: TGCAGTGCTAGAGATAGGCTAGCCGGGGAGCTGTTTTTT.

CDR3 region: CASSSTSGGTQYF. For the CDR3, the DNA is TGTGCCAGCAGCTCTACTAGCGGGGGTACGCAGTATTTT. This chain connects TRBV7-9 to TRBJ2-3; 11 nucleotides align to TRBD2. Germline V gives CDR1 SEHNR, CDR2 FQNEAQ (reference sequence). V was clipped by 4 bases and J by 8 bases; unmatched bases: 2. The CDR3 covers 13 residues.

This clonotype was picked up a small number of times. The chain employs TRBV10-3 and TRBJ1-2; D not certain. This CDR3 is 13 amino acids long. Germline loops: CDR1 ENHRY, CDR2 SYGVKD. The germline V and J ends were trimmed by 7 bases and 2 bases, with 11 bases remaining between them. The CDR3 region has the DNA TGTGCCATCACCACCGACGGGAACTATGGCTACACCTTC. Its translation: CAITTDGNYGYTF.